The clone carrying this TCR beta chain was observed a handful of times. These data belong to a study of blood T cell repertoires in COVID-19. Sequenced by immunoSEQ multiplex PCR; TCRdb stores in-frame clones only, minus some. The profile shows 200,000 to 250,000 clones, about 85% of them singletons. The CDR3 runs 16 residues. V lost 6 bases and J lost 3; bases outside the gene matches: 5. Germline lookup yields CDR1 MNHEY and CDR2 SMNVEV (reference sequence). This sequence joins TRBV27 and TRBJ2-6; 10 bases line up with TRBD1. Material: peripheral blood. The clonotype originates from a woman in her forties or fifties with COVID-19, enrolled during active disease. In nucleotides, the CDR3 is TGTGCCAGCAGCCCGGGACAGGGGCTTGGGGCCAACGTCCTGACTTTC. Translated, it gives CASSPGQGLGANVLTF.